One sample yielded the 30 T cell receptor beta chains listed below, sequenced in a study of cytomegalovirus exposure and HLA in healthy donors. The protocol was immunoSEQ multiplex PCR, while the TCRdb copy is restricted to in-frame clones and leaves out a portion. The data hold about 280,000 clones, with approximately 87% observed a single time. The sequenced sample was PBMCs. The receptors derive from a woman younger than 30 in good health and CMV-seronegative.

This rearrangement joins TRBV27 to TRBJ2-7; 11 bases agree with TRBD1. CDR3 size: 17 residues. CDR1 and CDR2 from the germline V gene are MNHEY and SMNVEV (reference sequence). V was clipped by 0 bases and J by 5 bases; unmatched bases: 9. CDR3 region: CASSLSYLQDRGHEQYF. CDR3 coding DNA: TGTGCCAGCAGTTTATCTTACCTTCAGGACAGGGGGCACGAGCAGTACTTC.

This clone came up once. This chain links TRBV4-1 with TRBJ1-6; D ambiguous. CDR3 length: 15 residues. Trimming left V 1 base short and J 5 bases short, with 9 bases between. Germline V CDR1 and CDR2: MGHRA, YSYEKL. The chain's CDR3 is CASSQVYQNNSPLHF. CDR3 coding DNA: TGCGCCAGCAGCCAAGTTTACCAGAATAATTCACCCCTCCACTTT.

V is TRBV7-6 and J is TRBJ2-2; 13 bases map to TRBD2. Germline values: CDR1 SGHVS, CDR2 FNYEAQ. The ends lost 6 bases at V and 6 bases at J; junction bases unmatched: 10. This CDR3 comprises 17 residues. The CDR3 spells CASSPGLAGVRPGELFF. CDR3 coding DNA: TGTGCCAGCAGTCCCGGACTAGCGGGAGTTAGGCCCGGGGAGCTGTTTTTT.

CDR3 region: CASSLELNEKLFF. The CDR3 DNA reads TGCGCCAGCAGCTTGGAACTTAATGAAAAACTGTTTTTT. The V and J genes are TRBV5-1 and TRBJ1-4; unclear D gene. The germline gives CDR1 SGHRS, CDR2 YFSETQ. This CDR3 has 13 amino acids. Deletions cut 0 bases from V and 4 bases from J, with 4 bases between.

This chain links TRBV5-6 with TRBJ2-5; weak D call: TRBD1 (6 bases). In germline, CDR1 is SGHDT, CDR2 YYEEEE. CDR3 length: 13 amino acids. The V gene lost 4 bases and the J gene lost 5 bases, with 12 bases spanning the gap. As DNA, the CDR3 is TGTGCCAGCAGCCTCCAGGGGACGGAGACCCAGTACTTC. The encoded protein is CASSLQGTETQYF. The complete variable domain, with remaining parts taken from reference TRBV5-6 and TRBJ2-5, reads DAGVTQSPTHLIKTRGQQVTLRCSPKSGHDTVSWYQQALGQGPQFIFQYYEEEERQRGNFPDRFSGHQFPNYSSELNVNALLLGDSALYLCASSLQGTETQYFGPGTRLLVL.

The CDR3 region is CASSISSYNSPLHF. DNA of the CDR3: TGCGCCAGTTCAATTAGCTCCTATAATTCACCCCTCCACTTT. The chain uses TRBV5-1 and TRBJ1-6, with unresolved D. The V and J ends lost 8 bases and 0 bases respectively, with 9 bases between them. CDR3 length: 14 residues. The germline CDR1 and CDR2 sequences are SGHRS and YFSETQ.

CDR3 bases: TGTGCCAGCAGCTTGGGTCGGGGGGCGTATGGCTACGAGCAGTACTTC. Its translation: CASSLGRGAYGYEQYF. The rearrangement joins TRBV5-6 to TRBJ2-7, with D maybe TRBD2 (7 bases). There are 16 residues in the CDR3. The V and J ends lost 0 bases and 3 bases respectively, with 16 bases between them. The germline V gene has CDR1 SGHDT and CDR2 YYEEEE.

This chain connects TRBV7-3 to TRBJ2-5; D unclear. CDR1 SGHTA and CDR2 FQGTGA come from the germline V gene. The V end lost 2 bases, the J end lost 5 bases, and 15 bases lay between the germline ends. The CDR3 length is 15 residues. CDR3 region: CASSLEFGIMETQYF. CDR3 in DNA: TGTGCCAGCAGCTTAGAGTTCGGTATAATGGAGACCCAGTACTTC.

The chain couples TRBV30 to TRBJ2-1; D perhaps matches TRBD2 (5 bases). Germline CDR1 GTSNPN, CDR2 SVGIG (reference sequence). The V end lost 3 bases, the J end lost 2 bases, and 14 bases lay between the germline ends. The CDR3 consists of 15 residues. CDR3 bases: TGTGCCTGGAGCGGGTACGGGGATACCTACAATGAGCAGTTCTTC. Translated: CAWSGYGDTYNEQFF.

This chain connects TRBV5-6 to TRBJ2-7, with 8 bases lining up with TRBD2. The CDR3 sequence is 14 residues long. Trimming took 5 bases from V and 0 from J; bases not matched to a gene: 4. Germline CDR1 SGHDT, CDR2 YYEEEE. CDR3 sequence: CASSPSGSSYEQYF. The CDR3 DNA sequence: TGTGCCAGCAGTCCAAGCGGGAGCTCCTACGAGCAGTACTTC. The full variable domain, its missing parts supplied by reference TRBV5-6 and TRBJ2-7, is DAGVTQSPTHLIKTRGQQVTLRCSPKSGHDTVSWYQQALGQGPQFIFQYYEEEERQRGNFPDRFSGHQFPNYSSELNVNALLLGDSALYLCASSPSGSSYEQYFGPGTRLTVT.

In this sample, this clone turned up once. The gene calls are TRBV29-1 and TRBJ2-7, with a tentative D call TRBD1 (5 bases). Trimming took off 4 bases at V and 0 bases at J, with 16 bases between the two ends. Germline CDR1 reads SQVTM; CDR2 reads ANQGSEA. The CDR3 covers 15 residues. The CDR3 coding sequence is TGCAGCGTTGGGGGTGGAAGGGGCAGCTCCTACGAGCAGTACTTC. It translates to CSVGGGRGSSYEQYF.

V and J are TRBV25-1 and TRBJ2-1; TRBD2 matches 9 bases. V shed 8 bases and J 8 bases; nucleotides not matched to a gene: 13. The germline V gene has CDR1 MGHDK and CDR2 SYGVNS. The CDR3 spans 15 residues. In DNA form, the CDR3 reads TGTGCCAGCGCAAGAGGGCTAGCGGGATTGGATGAGCAGTTCTTC. As protein: CASARGLAGLDEQFF.

The chain employs TRBV27 and TRBJ2-3; 10 bases align to TRBD1. The V gene's germline CDR1 is MNHEY and CDR2 SMNVEV (reference sequence). The CDR3 is 15 residues long. The J segment lost 7 bases and the V segment lost 2 bases, leaving 6 bases of the junction unmatched. As DNA, the CDR3 is TGTGCCAGCAGTTTAAGGGACAGGGGTGGAAATACGCAGTATTTT. Translating gives CASSLRDRGGNTQYF.

CDR3 loop: CASSVTSGRFNEQYF. CDR3 sequence (DNA): TGTGCCAGCAGCGTGACTAGCGGGAGATTCAACGAGCAGTACTTC. This chain joins TRBV9 and TRBJ2-7, with TRBD2 matching 12 bases. CDR1 and CDR2 (germline): SGDLS, YYNGEE. The CDR3 contains 15 residues. V was pared by 2 bases and J by 5 bases, with 5 bases of the junction left unmatched.

On this clone: Distinct nucleotide sequences in the sample also encode this CDR3. This chain connects TRBV28 to TRBJ1-3; no firm D call. The CDR3 sequence is 13 residues long. Germline V CDR1 and CDR2: MDHEN, SYDVKM. V shed 6 bases and J shed 4 bases, with 10 bases lying between them. DNA of the CDR3: TGTGCCAGCAGCCCGGGCGGGGGAAACACCATATATTTT. This codes for CASSPGGGNTIYF.

The J gene is TRBJ2-1, the V gene TRBV18; TRBD2 matches 14 bases. Germline V gene data show CDR1 as KGHSH and CDR2 as LQKENI. Trimming took 1 base from V and 14 from J; bases not matched to a gene: 1. CDR3 length: 13 residues. The DNA of the CDR3 is TGTGCCAGCTCACCACGACTAGCGGGAGGGGAGTTCTTC. As protein: CASSPRLAGGEFF. Drawing the rest from reference TRBV18 and TRBJ2-1, the complete variable domain is NAGVMQNPRHLVRRRGQEARLRCSPMKGHSHVYWYRQLPEEGLKFMVYLQKENIIDESGMPKERFSAEFPKEGPSILRIQQVVRGDSAAYFCASSPRLAGGEFFGPGTRLTVL.

The rearrangement links TRBV4-1 to TRBJ2-7, with unresolved D. Per germline, CDR1 MGHRA and CDR2 YSYEKL. V gave up 0 bases and J gave up 3 bases, with 3 bases separating them. This CDR3 comprises 12 residues. CDR3 amino acids: CASSQDYYEQYF. The CDR3 DNA is TGCGCCAGCAGCCAAGATTACTACGAGCAGTACTTC.

The chain couples TRBV28 to TRBJ2-3; 8 bases align to TRBD1. This CDR3 is 17 amino acids long. With V trimmed by 5 bases and J by 2 bases, 12 bases remained unmatched. Germline V gives CDR1 MDHEN, CDR2 SYDVKM. The CDR3 here is CASSGDRGGRATDTQYF. The DNA for the CDR3 is TGTGCCAGCAGTGGTGACAGGGGAGGTAGGGCCACAGATACGCAGTATTTT.

V and J are TRBV15 and TRBJ1-5, with 8 bases aligning to TRBD1. J was trimmed by 1 base and V by 2 bases; bases with no gene match: 4. The germline V gene encodes CDR1 LNHNV and CDR2 YYDKDF (reference sequence). CDR3 size: 16 residues. The CDR3 DNA reads as TGTGCCACCAGCAGACCTGGACAGGGCAGCAATCAGCCCCAGCATTTT. Translating gives CATSRPGQGSNQPQHF.

The chain employs TRBV19 and TRBJ1-5; no clear D. There are 13 residues in the CDR3. Per the germline V gene, CDR1 is LNHDA and CDR2 is SQIVND (reference sequence). V was clipped by 3 bases and J by 7 bases, with 10 bases between them. CDR3: CASSISGGQPQHF. The CDR3, as DNA: TGTGCCAGTAGTATTAGTGGCGGCCAGCCCCAGCATTTT.

The genes are TRBV13 and TRBJ1-1, with D maybe TRBD1 (6 bases). The CDR3 is 15 amino acids. V gave up 3 bases and J gave up 1 base, with 12 bases separating them. The germline V gene encodes CDR1 PRHDT and CDR2 FYEKMQ (reference sequence). The CDR3 DNA sequence: TGTGCCAGCAGCTTGGCTGGGGGCAGGAACACTGAAGCTTTCTTT. This encodes CASSLAGGRNTEAFF.

This sequence joins TRBV2 and TRBJ2-7, with a weak D call TRBD2 (5 bases). Germline V gene lookup returns CDR1 SNHLY and CDR2 FYNNEI. The CDR3 sequence is 10 residues long. V was shortened by 6 bases and J by 7 bases, with 7 bases between the two germline ends. CDR3 nucleotide sequence: TGTGCCAGCAGGTCGGGGGAGCAGTACTTC. As protein: CASRSGEQYF.

A single count supports this clone. The chain uses TRBV2 and TRBJ2-6; TRBD1 is a possible D gene (5 bases). CDR1 and CDR2 from the germline V gene are SNHLY and FYNNEI. The V and J ends lost 6 bases and 3 bases respectively, with 6 bases between them. This CDR3 is 13 amino acids long. CDR3 amino acids: CASSRVGANVLTF. The CDR3 coding sequence is TGTGCCAGCAGCAGGGTTGGGGCCAACGTCCTGACTTTC.

This sequence joins TRBV5-4 and TRBJ1-1; D is perhaps TRBD1 (5 bases). V lost 4 bases, J lost 0 bases, and 19 bases lay in between. The CDR3 has 17 residues. Germline V gene data show CDR1 as SGHNT and CDR2 as YYREEE (reference sequence). CDR3 nucleotide sequence: TGTGCCAGCAGCCCTGGGACTTTTAGGTCTCTGAACACTGAAGCTTTCTTT. This translates into CASSPGTFRSLNTEAFF.

The chain has TRBV7-8 and TRBJ1-1; TRBD1 agrees at 7 bases. The CDR3 has 15 residues. In germline, CDR1 is SGHVS, CDR2 FQNEAQ. V lost 5 bases and J lost 2; bases outside the gene matches: 8. The CDR3 DNA is TGTGCCAGCAGCCTAAAGGGACAGACAAACACTGAAGCTTTCTTT. This gives the protein CASSLKGQTNTEAFF.

The table lists this clone with a count of one. The V gene is TRBV28, the J gene TRBJ2-1; a weak D match, TRBD1 (5 bases). The germline V and J ends were trimmed by 4 bases and 0 bases, with 10 bases remaining between them. Germline V gene data show CDR1 as MDHEN and CDR2 as SYDVKM. There are 15 residues in the CDR3. The CDR3 DNA is TGTGCCAGCAGTTGGGGCGGTAGCTCCTACAATGAGCAGTTCTTC. Its translation is CASSWGGSSYNEQFF.

The chain couples TRBV28 to TRBJ1-5; a weak D match, TRBD1 (5 bases). V gave up 6 bases and J gave up 1 base, with 19 bases separating them. CDR1 MDHEN and CDR2 SYDVKM come from the germline V gene. This CDR3 comprises 17 residues. This chain's CDR3 is CASSHDRIGASNQPQHF. The CDR3 DNA sequence: TGTGCCAGCAGCCATGACAGAATTGGGGCGAGCAATCAGCCCCAGCATTTT.

V gene TRBV5-4 combines with J gene TRBJ2-7, with 14 bases lining up with TRBD2. J was trimmed by 11 bases and V by 5 bases; bases with no gene match: 15. This CDR3 is 16 amino acids long. Germline loops: CDR1 SGHNT, CDR2 YYREEE (reference sequence). The CDR3 spells CASRHWSGTSGGEEYF. In nucleotides, the CDR3 is TGTGCCAGCAGGCACTGGTCCGGGACTAGCGGGGGTGAGGAGTACTTC.

The V call is TRBV28, the J call TRBJ1-5; the D gene is possibly TRBD1 (5 bases). The V and J ends lost 3 bases and 5 bases respectively, with 14 bases between them. CDR1 and CDR2 (germline): MDHEN, SYDVKM. The length of the CDR3 is 15 residues. This chain's CDR3 is CASSFPAGQHQPQHF. The CDR3, as DNA: TGTGCCAGCAGTTTCCCGGCAGGGCAACATCAGCCCCAGCATTTT.

The genes are TRBV9 and TRBJ2-3; TRBD2 aligns across 7 bases. CDR1 SGDLS and CDR2 YYNGEE come from the germline V gene. The CDR3 has 14 residues. V lost 5 bases to trimming and J lost 0 bases; unmatched junction nucleotides: 3. CDR3 DNA sequence: TGTGCCAGCAGTTATAGCGGGAGCACAGATACGCAGTATTTT. The encoded protein is CASSYSGSTDTQYF. Drawing the rest from reference TRBV9 and TRBJ2-3, the complete variable domain is DSGVTQTPKHLITATGQRVTLRCSPRSGDLSVYWYQQSLDQGLQFLIQYYNGEERAKGNILERFSAQQFPDLHSELNLSSLELGDSALYFCASSYSGSTDTQYFGPGTRLTVL.